The next 32 T cell receptor beta chains were all read from a single sample in a study of T cell responses to AZD1222 COVID-19 vaccine. Clones were sequenced by immunoSEQ multiplex PCR, and TCRdb holds only the in-frame ones, with some missing. Seen here are approximately 110,000 clones, around 85% observed once, and the top ten hold just under 4.5%. This specimen was peripheral blood, taken 28 days after the second AZD1222 dose. The source is an adult who received the AZD1222 COVID-19 vaccine.

The chain uses TRBV7-2 and TRBJ1-6, with D unresolved. Germline values: CDR1 SGHTA, CDR2 FQGNSA. This CDR3 is built from 15 residues. V was shortened by 1 base and J by 10 bases, with 14 bases between the two germline ends. The CDR3, as DNA: TGTGCCAGCAGCTTAGAGGCAGCGCTGCGATCACCCCTCCACTTT. This codes for CASSLEAALRSPLHF.

This sequence joins TRBV7-2 and TRBJ1-4; 8 bases map to TRBD1. The J segment lost 4 bases and the V segment lost 5 bases, leaving 18 bases of the junction unmatched. The V gene's germline CDR1 is SGHTA and CDR2 FQGNSA. CDR3 length: 19 residues. The CDR3 loop reads CASSPSRQGLRWDNEKLFF. CDR3 bases: TGTGCCAGCAGCCCAAGCCGACAGGGGCTCCGCTGGGATAATGAAAAACTGTTTTTT.

The V call is TRBV3-1 (or the pseudogene TRBV3-2), the J call TRBJ2-1, with 9 bases aligning to TRBD1. Germline loops: CDR1 LGHDT, CDR2 YNNKEL (reference sequence). Losses at the gene ends were 7 bases for V and 7 bases for J; bases not matched to a gene: 11. The CDR3 covers 15 residues. CDR3: CASNRLDRGGNEQFF. The DNA for the CDR3 is TGTGCCAGCAACCGATTGGACAGGGGAGGGAATGAGCAGTTCTTC.

This clone was counted once. The chain couples TRBV2 to TRBJ1-5; no firm D call. Germline-derived CDR1 and CDR2 are SNHLY and FYNNEI. The CDR3 runs 13 residues. V lost 7 bases, J lost 3 bases, and 10 bases lay in between. The CDR3 is CASNGEVNQPQHF. CDR3 in DNA: TGTGCCAGCAATGGGGAAGTCAATCAGCCCCAGCATTTT.

J is TRBJ1-4 and V is TRBV5-1; D is unresolved. The V gene lost 1 base and the J gene lost 5 bases, with 12 bases spanning the gap. CDR3 length: 15 residues. Germline CDR1 reads SGHRS; CDR2 reads YFSETQ. CDR3 sequence (DNA): TGCGCCAGCAGCTTGTCCGCGCCTCCGAATGAAAAACTGTTTTTT. It translates to CASSLSAPPNEKLFF.

The chain combines TRBV30 with TRBJ1-6; TRBD1 matches at 9 bases. The CDR3 has 14 amino acids. J gave up 9 bases and V 1 base, and 4 bases lay outside the gene matches. The germline gives CDR1 GTSNPN, CDR2 SVGIG (reference sequence). The DNA for the CDR3 is TGTGCCTGGAGTGAGGACAGGGGACGTTCACCCCTCCACTTT. Translation: CAWSEDRGRSPLHF. The complete variable domain, with remaining parts taken from reference TRBV30 and TRBJ1-6, reads SQTIHQWPATLVQPVGSPLSLECTVEGTSNPNLYWYRQAAGRGLQLLFYSVGIGQISSEVPQNLSASRPQDRQFILSSKKLLLSDSGFYLCAWSEDRGRSPLHFGNGTRLTVT.

The chain links TRBV5-4 to TRBJ2-3, with D perhaps TRBD1 (6 bases). The CDR3 is 14 residues long. The ends were cut back, 9 bases at V and 5 bases at J, with 19 bases in the middle. Germline assignment: CDR1 SGHNT and CDR2 YYREEE (reference sequence). The CDR3 here is CAIYNRGKRDTQYF. CDR3 DNA: TGTGCCATTTACAATAGGGGGAAGAGAGATACGCAGTATTTT. Based on the CDR3 plus reference TRBV5-4 and TRBJ2-3, the full variable domain is ETGVTQSPTHLIKTRGQQVTLRCSSQSGHNTVSWYQQALGQGPQFIFQYYREEENGRGNFPPRFSGLQFPNYSSELNVNALELDDSALYLCAIYNRGKRDTQYFGPGTRLTVL.

This chain connects TRBV21-1 to TRBJ2-5; the tabulated D call, TRBD2, remains unverified against the DNA. TRBV21-1 is labeled a pseudogene. The CDR3 is 16 amino acids. As DNA, the CDR3 is TGTGCCAGCAGCAACCTTAGCGGGGGCCCCTGTGAGACCCAGTACTTC. Amino acid sequence: CASSNLSGGPCETQYF.

The genes are TRBV7-3 and TRBJ1-1; unclear D gene. Looked up from germline, CDR1 is SGHTA and CDR2 is FQGTGA. This CDR3 is 13 amino acids long. V shed 2 bases and J shed 3 bases, with 7 bases lying between them. The CDR3 is CASSLGVDTEAFF. The CDR3 DNA is TGTGCCAGCAGCTTAGGTGTGGACACTGAAGCTTTCTTT.

CDR3 coding DNA: TGTGCCAGCAGCGTGGGTACAGACATTTATTCCGAGCAGTACTTC. It translates to CASSVGTDIYSEQYF. This chain joins TRBV9 and TRBJ2-7; unclear D gene. The V end lost 2 bases, the J end lost 6 bases, and 18 bases lay between the germline ends. The germline V gene encodes CDR1 SGDLS and CDR2 YYNGEE. This CDR3 has 15 residues.

The chain links TRBV14 to TRBJ2-2; D is possibly TRBD1 or TRBD2 (5 bases each). Germline CDR1 SGHDN, CDR2 FVKESK. V lost 3 bases, J lost 4 bases, and 12 bases lay in between. This CDR3 has 15 residues. The chain's CDR3 is CASSHWDQPTGELFF. The CDR3 DNA sequence: TGTGCCAGCAGCCATTGGGACCAACCCACCGGGGAGCTGTTTTTT.

This clone was found once. The chain couples TRBV3-1 (or the pseudogene TRBV3-2) to TRBJ2-1, with D possibly matching TRBD2 (6 bases). Looked up from germline, CDR1 is LGHDT and CDR2 is YNNKEL (reference sequence). With 3 bases removed from V and 12 bases from J, the gap between germline ends came to 27 bases. This CDR3 contains 17 residues. The CDR3 nucleotides read TGTGCCAGCAGCCAGGGCGATTTTCGGTGGAGGGCCGCGCGGCAGTTCTTC. Protein: CASSQGDFRWRAARQFF.

The chain recombines TRBV30 with TRBJ1-3, with D unclear. Germline V CDR1 and CDR2: GTSNPN, SVGIG (reference sequence). V lost 4 bases and J lost 0, with 10 bases in between. This CDR3 contains 14 residues. The CDR3 DNA follows: TGTGCCTGGAAGTTGGAACGCTCTGGAAACACCATATATTTT. Translating it yields CAWKLERSGNTIYF.

This chain links TRBV28 with TRBJ1-5; D ambiguous. Germline V gives CDR1 MDHEN, CDR2 SYDVKM. Deletions cut 2 bases from V and 5 bases from J, with 7 bases between. This CDR3 has 13 amino acids. In nucleotides, the CDR3 is TGTGCCAGCAGTTTACGCTCGGATCAGCCCCAGCATTTT. This sequence encodes CASSLRSDQPQHF. Together with reference TRBV28 and TRBJ1-5, the CDR3 gives the full variable domain: DVKVTQSSRYLVKRTGEKVFLECVQDMDHENMFWYRQDPGLGLRLIYFSYDVKMKEKGDIPEGYSVSREKKERFSLILESASTNQTSMYLCASSLRSDQPQHFGDGTRLSIL.

CDR3 DNA: TGTGCCAGTAGTACCAAGGACAGCGGGTACTACGAGCAGTACTTC. Encoded protein: CASSTKDSGYYEQYF. The rearrangement joins TRBV19 to TRBJ2-7, with D perhaps being TRBD1 or TRBD2 (6 bases each). V shed 4 bases and J shed 3 bases, with 16 bases lying between them. Germline V gene data show CDR1 as LNHDA and CDR2 as SQIVND (reference sequence). There are 15 residues in the CDR3.

V and J are TRBV28 and TRBJ1-2; 8 bases match TRBD1. CDR3 length equals 14 residues. The J segment lost 8 bases and the V segment lost 4 bases, leaving 9 bases of the junction unmatched. Germline CDR1 MDHEN, CDR2 SYDVKM. This CDR3 reads CASSSGQGRGGYTF. The CDR3 DNA sequence: TGTGCCAGCAGTTCCGGACAGGGCCGGGGCGGCTACACCTTC.

The chain uses TRBV27 and TRBJ2-2; TRBD1 matches 10 bases. CDR3 length equals 15 residues. Germline CDR1 reads MNHEY; CDR2 reads SMNVEV (reference sequence). The trim removed 5 bases at V and 4 bases at J, leaving 4 bases unmatched. The DNA of the CDR3 is TGTGCCAGCAGTCGACAGGGGGCGAGCACCGGGGAGCTGTTTTTT. Its protein is CASSRQGASTGELFF.

The chain is built from TRBV11-3 and TRBJ2-1; D gene uncertain. The CDR3 is 14 amino acids. V was pared by 0 bases and J by 8 bases, with 11 bases between. CDR1 SGHNT and CDR2 YENEEA come from the germline V gene. As DNA, the CDR3 is TGTGCCAGCAGCTTAGATCAGTTTCGGCATGAGCAGTTCTTC. Protein: CASSLDQFRHEQFF.

The chain joins TRBV7-2 to TRBJ1-5; D possibly corresponds to TRBD1 (5 bases). The CDR3 has 16 residues. Trimming removed 5 bases from V and 2 bases from J, with 16 bases in between. CDR1 and CDR2 from the germline V gene are SGHTA and FQGNSA. The CDR3 DNA follows: TGTGCCAGCAGCACAAGTGGGGGGGTGGGCAATCAGCCCCAGCATTTT. It specifies CASSTSGGVGNQPQHF.

V and J are TRBV30 and TRBJ2-2; no clear D gene. The CDR3 covers 13 residues. Germline values: CDR1 GTSNPN, CDR2 SVGIG (reference sequence). The ends were cut back, 2 bases at V and 6 bases at J, with 10 bases in the middle. Written as DNA, the CDR3 is TGTGCCTGGAGTACAGTGGGCCCCGGGGAGCTGTTTTTT. This gives the protein CAWSTVGPGELFF.

This clone was counted once. The chain recombines TRBV6-2 or TRBV6-3 with TRBJ2-7; 7 nucleotides agree with TRBD1. V trimming: 2 bases; J trimming: 2 bases; junction bases outside the gene matches: 9. Germline V gene sequence: CDR1 MNHEY, CDR2 SVGEGT. This CDR3 has 16 residues. CDR3 protein: CASSYDRDSWAYEQYF. CDR3 sequence (DNA): TGTGCCAGCAGTTACGACAGGGATTCCTGGGCCTACGAGCAGTACTTC.

The rearrangement links TRBV9 to TRBJ2-5; 16 bases fit TRBD2. Germline lookup yields CDR1 SGDLS and CDR2 YYNGEE. Unmatched junction bases numbered 7, after V lost 3 bases and J lost 5 bases. The CDR3 length is 17 residues. CDR3: CASSGGTSGGARETQYF. The CDR3 nucleotides are TGTGCCAGCAGCGGTGGGACTAGCGGGGGGGCCCGGGAGACCCAGTACTTC. The full variable domain, rest sourced from reference TRBV9 and TRBJ2-5, is DSGVTQTPKHLITATGQRVTLRCSPRSGDLSVYWYQQSLDQGLQFLIQYYNGEERAKGNILERFSAQQFPDLHSELNLSSLELGDSALYFCASSGGTSGGARETQYFGPGTRLLVL.

J is TRBJ2-3 and V is TRBV12-3 or TRBV12-4; tentatively, D is TRBD1 or TRBD2 (5 bases each). The CDR3 consists of 12 residues. The V end was cut by 5 bases, the J end by 4 bases, with 7 bases between. As DNA, the CDR3 is TGTGCCAGCAGTCGGGGCTCAGATACGCAGTATTTT. Residues: CASSRGSDTQYF.

V gene TRBV15 combines with J gene TRBJ2-1; D possibly corresponds to TRBD1 (6 bases). The CDR3 runs to 14 residues. Germline CDR1 and CDR2: LNHNV and YYDKDF (reference sequence). Trimming left V 1 base short and J 9 bases short, with 13 bases between. CDR3 protein: CATSRGKQGSEQFF. The CDR3 DNA sequence: TGTGCCACCAGCAGAGGGAAACAGGGCAGTGAGCAGTTCTTC.

This chain uses TRBV9 with TRBJ2-2; possibly TRBD1 for D (6 bases). CDR3 length: 15 residues. CDR1 and CDR2 (germline): SGDLS, YYNGEE. Deletions cut 7 bases from V and 0 bases from J, with 13 bases between. The CDR3 sequence is CASRPGVSNTGELFF. In DNA, the CDR3 is TGTGCCAGCCGCCCAGGGGTATCGAACACCGGGGAGCTGTTTTTT.

This CDR3 reads CASRTGQIVNYGYTF. The CDR3 DNA sequence: TGTGCCAGCAGAACGGGGCAGATAGTAAACTATGGCTACACCTTC. This sequence joins TRBV6-5 and TRBJ1-2, with TRBD1 as a possible D gene (5 bases). CDR3 length equals 15 residues. Germline V gene lookup returns CDR1 MNHEY and CDR2 SVGAGI. With 6 bases removed from V and 2 bases from J, the gap between germline ends came to 16 bases.

J is TRBJ1-3 and V is TRBV9, with D possibly TRBD1 on 6 matching bases. V lost 6 bases to trimming and J lost 4 bases, with 14 bases between them. Germline V gene lookup returns CDR1 SGDLS and CDR2 YYNGEE. This CDR3 is 14 amino acids long. CDR3 in amino acids: CASTEDSRGNTIYF. The CDR3 nucleotides read TGTGCCAGCACCGAGGACAGTCGAGGAAACACCATATATTTT.

The chain links TRBV6-5 to TRBJ2-5; D unclear. Germline lookup yields CDR1 MNHEY and CDR2 SVGAGI. V shed 2 bases and J shed 5 bases, with 12 bases lying between them. The CDR3 loop spans 14 amino acids. Here the CDR3 reads CASSYGAGTETQYF. The CDR3 DNA reads as TGTGCCAGCAGTTACGGCGCCGGAACGGAGACCCAGTACTTC.

This clone was counted a single time. V and J are TRBV5-6 and TRBJ2-7; 7 bases fit TRBD1. J lost 3 bases, V lost 1 base, and 4 bases had no gene match. CDR3 length: 14 residues. The germline CDR1 and CDR2 sequences are SGHDT and YYEEEE. CDR3 region: CASSLSRGLYEQYF. The CDR3 DNA reads TGTGCCAGCAGCTTGTCTAGGGGGCTCTACGAGCAGTACTTC.

The rearrangement links TRBV10-3 to TRBJ1-5; D remains ambiguous. This CDR3 has 12 residues. Trimming took off 5 bases at V and 4 bases at J, with 6 bases between the two ends. Germline CDR1 ENHRY, CDR2 SYGVKD. DNA for the CDR3: TGTGCCATCAGTCAAAATAATCAGCCCCAGCATTTT. Protein sequence: CAISQNNQPQHF.

The rearrangement joins TRBV12-3 or TRBV12-4 to TRBJ2-1; D gene unclear. The CDR3 is 9 amino acids. Trimming removed 8 bases from V and 8 bases from J, with 4 bases in between. The CDR3 protein is CASGHEQFF. DNA of the CDR3: TGTGCCAGCGGGCATGAGCAGTTCTTC.

V usage is TRBV14 and J usage is TRBJ1-5; no clear D. V was pared by 7 bases and J by 9 bases, with 10 bases between. Germline CDR1 and CDR2: SGHDN and FVKESK. The CDR3 runs to 11 residues. CDR3 in DNA: TGTGCCAGCAAGGAGGGAGGGCCCCAGCATTTT. Its protein product is CASKEGGPQHF.